The 31 T cell receptor beta chains below all came from one sample that was sequenced in a study of blood T cell repertoires in COVID-19. Clones were read by immunoSEQ multiplex PCR, and TCRdb kept only the in-frame ones, dropping some. The sample holds 250,000 to 300,000 clones, about 86% seen once. Sequencing was performed on PBMCs or T cells enriched from blood (not recorded which). Source of these receptors: a man aged 25-45 years with acute COVID-19.

Comment on this clone: At the DNA level, this CDR3 is encoded by other sequences in the same sample as well. This rearrangement joins TRBV3-1 (or the pseudogene TRBV3-2) to TRBJ2-6; D is perhaps TRBD2 (5 bases). V was cut by 0 bases and J by 2 bases, with 8 bases left in between. This CDR3 has 16 amino acids. Germline loops: CDR1 LGHDT, CDR2 YNNKEL (reference sequence). In DNA form, the CDR3 reads TGTGCCAGCAGCCAAGACCCCGGGGCTGGGGCCAACGTCCTGACTTTC. As protein: CASSQDPGAGANVLTF.

The rearrangement links TRBV3-1 (or the pseudogene TRBV3-2) to TRBJ2-5; no clear D gene. The CDR3 is made up of 14 amino acids. The V and J ends lost 0 bases and 3 bases respectively, with 8 bases between them. Germline CDR1 is LGHDT and CDR2 is YNNKEL (reference sequence). In DNA form, the CDR3 reads TGTGCCAGCAGCCAAGAATGGCTGAAAGAGACCCAGTACTTC. Translating gives CASSQEWLKETQYF.

This clone was counted many times. The chain combines TRBV4-2 with TRBJ1-1; D call uncertain. The CDR3 is 13 amino acids. Germline values: CDR1 LGHNA, CDR2 YNFKEQ. V dropped 4 bases and J dropped 7 bases, with 13 bases sitting between them. CDR3 in DNA: TGTGCCAGCAGCCCGTATGCGGCCAATGAAGCTTTCTTT. Translated, it gives CASSPYAANEAFF.

This clone was seen only a few times. The chain employs TRBV15 and TRBJ1-4; TRBD1 aligns across 8 bases. This CDR3 comprises 15 residues. V lost 5 bases, J lost 3 bases, and 5 bases stayed unmatched. CDR1 and CDR2 from the germline V gene are LNHNV and YYDKDF (reference sequence). CDR3 DNA sequence: TGTGCCACCAGCTCAACGGGACAGGCTAATGAAAAACTGTTTTTT. Translation: CATSSTGQANEKLFF.

The genes are TRBV7-9 and TRBJ2-1; D is possibly TRBD1 (5 bases). V lost 5 bases, J lost 7 bases, and 18 bases lay in between. Germline assignment: CDR1 SEHNR and CDR2 FQNEAQ (reference sequence). This CDR3 comprises 15 residues. DNA of the CDR3: TGTGCCAGCAGCCCTCGACAGAGATCCCTTAATGAGCAGTTCTTC. Encoded protein: CASSPRQRSLNEQFF. The full variable domain, in which reference TRBV7-9 and TRBJ2-1 provide the parts outside the CDR3, is DTGVSQNPRHKITKRGQNVTFRCDPISEHNRLYWYRQTLGQGPEFLTYFQNEAQLEKSRLLSDRFSAERPKGSFSTLEIQRTEQGDSAMYLCASSPRQRSLNEQFFGPGTRLTVL.

J is TRBJ1-5 and V is TRBV6-5; D possibly corresponds to TRBD1 (5 bases). This CDR3 has 14 residues. Trimming took 6 bases from V and 0 from J, leaving 9 bases between them. The germline CDR1 and CDR2 sequences are MNHEY and SVGAGI. In DNA, the CDR3 is TGTGCCAGCAGGAGACAGCATAGCAATCAGCCCCAGCATTTT. Translating it yields CASRRQHSNQPQHF.

This sequence joins TRBV9 and TRBJ2-2, with D tentatively TRBD1 (5 bases). Per the germline V gene, CDR1 is SGDLS and CDR2 is YYNGEE. Trimming shortened V by 5 bases and J by 0 bases, and 8 bases separated the two germline ends. The CDR3 is made up of 14 amino acids. The CDR3 nucleotides read TGTGCCAGCAGGGGGCGCGCGAACACCGGGGAGCTGTTTTTT. Translation gives CASRGRANTGELFF.

The V call is TRBV30, the J call TRBJ1-2; D is undetermined. V dropped 0 bases and J dropped 8 bases, with 13 bases sitting between them. CDR3 length: 13 amino acids. Per germline, CDR1 GTSNPN and CDR2 SVGIG (reference sequence). The CDR3 coding sequence is TGTGCCTGGAGTGTCTCCGGGAGAGACGGCTACACCTTC. Translating it yields CAWSVSGRDGYTF.

The chain uses TRBV19 and TRBJ1-2; D may be TRBD1 (5 bases). CDR3 length: 13 amino acids. The germline V gene has CDR1 LNHDA and CDR2 SQIVND (reference sequence). With 0 bases removed from V and 8 bases from J, the gap between germline ends came to 10 bases. CDR3 sequence reads: CASSIDGGRGYTF. The CDR3 DNA is TGTGCCAGTAGTATAGACGGGGGAAGGGGCTACACCTTC.

This chain links TRBV5-1 with TRBJ1-1, with a possible D match to TRBD1 (6 bases). The germline CDR1 and CDR2 sequences are SGHRS and YFSETQ. This CDR3 region has 15 residues. The ends were cut back, 1 base at V and 1 base at J, with 11 bases in the middle. CDR3 protein: CASSLSGARNTEAFF. The CDR3 DNA follows: TGCGCCAGCAGCTTGTCAGGGGCGCGGAACACTGAAGCTTTCTTT.

The CDR3 spells CTSRSSGTGMVQYV. The DNA of the CDR3 is TGTACCAGCAGAAGTTCGGGGACAGGGATGGTGCAGTACGTC. The rearrangement joins TRBV28 to TRBJ2-7; 9 bases line up with TRBD1. The CDR3 contains 14 residues. CDR1 and CDR2 (germline): MDHEN, SYDVKM.

V is TRBV7-2 and J is TRBJ2-3; possible D gene TRBD2, 6 bases. Between the trimmed V and J ends, which lost 0 bases and 11 bases, there was a span of 21 bases. The CDR3 covers 16 residues. The V gene's germline CDR1 is SGHTA and CDR2 FQGNSA. The CDR3 DNA is TGTGCCAGCAGCTTAGCCTCCGGGACCCCCTGGGGGGAGCAGTATTTT. Its translation is CASSLASGTPWGEQYF.

The V gene is TRBV7-2, the J gene TRBJ2-3, with 9 bases matching TRBD2. This CDR3 spans 17 amino acids. V lost 5 bases, J lost 4 bases, and 13 bases stayed unmatched. In germline, CDR1 is SGHTA, CDR2 FQGNSA. Written as DNA, the CDR3 is TGTGCCAGCAGCCTAAGAGGTAGCGGGAGTTTCGCAGATACGCAGTATTTT. Residues: CASSLRGSGSFADTQYF.

This chain connects TRBV7-6 to TRBJ1-6; weak D call: TRBD1 (5 bases). Germline V gene lookup returns CDR1 SGHVS and CDR2 FNYEAQ. V lost 0 bases to trimming and J lost 10 bases, with 28 bases between them. This CDR3 contains 20 residues. The CDR3 protein is CASSLAKFTRQTVVDSPLHF. CDR3 nucleotide sequence: TGTGCCAGCAGCTTAGCGAAATTCACGAGACAGACCGTCGTGGACTCACCCCTCCACTTT.

In this sample, this clone turned up many times. The chain is built from TRBV7-3 and TRBJ1-1; no firm D call. The CDR3 extends over 15 amino acids. V was shortened by 2 bases and J by 0 bases, with 10 bases between the two germline ends. Germline loops: CDR1 SGHTA, CDR2 FQGTGA. CDR3 protein: CASSLSPAMNTEAFF. The CDR3 coding sequence is TGTGCCAGCAGCTTATCACCCGCTATGAACACTGAAGCTTTCTTT.

This chain joins TRBV4-3 and TRBJ2-3; tentatively, D is TRBD2 (5 bases). The CDR3 is 15 amino acids. The germline V gene encodes CDR1 LGHNA and CDR2 YSLEER. Trimming pared 1 base from V and 8 bases from J, leaving 16 bases between. The CDR3 DNA is TGCGCCAGCAGCCAAGCCGTAGGACTCGAGGGTACGCAGTATTTT. This codes for CASSQAVGLEGTQYF.

V usage is TRBV28 and J usage is TRBJ1-3; 8 nucleotides agree with TRBD1. Germline-derived CDR1 and CDR2 are MDHEN and SYDVKM. V trimming: 10 bases; J trimming: 2 bases; junction bases outside the gene matches: 7. The CDR3 runs 14 residues. The CDR3 bases are TGTGCCATCTCGACAGGGGATGCTGGAAACACCATATATTTT. Translated, it gives CAISTGDAGNTIYF.

The chain combines TRBV5-1 with TRBJ2-1; 7 nucleotides line up with TRBD1. Germline V lookup: CDR1 SGHRS, CDR2 YFSETQ. The CDR3 consists of 13 residues. Unmatched junction bases numbered 4, after V lost 2 bases and J lost 8 bases. The CDR3 bases are TGCGCCAGCAGCTTTGAGGGGGCCGATGAGCAGTTCTTC. The encoded protein is CASSFEGADEQFF. Using reference TRBV5-1 and TRBJ2-1 for the parts outside the CDR3, the full variable domain is KAGVTQTPRYLIKTRGQQVTLSCSPISGHRSVSWYQQTPGQGLQFLFEYFSETQRNKGNFPGRFSGRQFSNSRSEMNVSTLELGDSALYLCASSFEGADEQFFGPGTRLTVL.

This clone was seen only a few times. The V gene is TRBV19, the J gene TRBJ1-1; D possibly corresponds to TRBD1 (5 bases). Deletions cut 3 bases from V and 4 bases from J, with 12 bases between. CDR3 length: 14 amino acids. Per germline, CDR1 LNHDA and CDR2 SQIVND (reference sequence). The CDR3 reads CASSIQGWGTEAFF. The CDR3, as DNA: TGTGCCAGTAGTATCCAGGGATGGGGCACTGAAGCTTTCTTT.

This clone was picked up one time. The chain is built from TRBV6-1 and TRBJ2-7, with D possibly being TRBD2 (5 bases). V lost 0 bases and J lost 3, with 12 bases in between. This CDR3 contains 15 residues. Germline-derived CDR1 and CDR2 are MNHNS and SASEGT. The CDR3 DNA sequence: TGTGCCAGCAGTGAAGCGACTACAAGTGACTACGAGCAGTACGTC. Translation gives CASSEATTSDYEQYV.

The chain employs TRBV27 and TRBJ1-2; TRBD1 matches 7 bases. This CDR3 is built from 16 residues. The ends lost 1 base at V and 2 bases at J; junction bases unmatched: 7. Germline V gene lookup returns CDR1 MNHEY and CDR2 SMNVEV (reference sequence). CDR3 sequence (DNA): TGTGCCAGCAGTTTATTCGGGACAGAAAGCAACTATGGCTACACCTTC. Translation: CASSLFGTESNYGYTF.

The chain joins TRBV2 to TRBJ1-1, with unresolved D. Germline lookup yields CDR1 SNHLY and CDR2 FYNNEI. The CDR3 runs to 16 residues. Trimming removed 4 bases at V and 3 bases at J, with 18 bases between. The CDR3 is CASSGYYGSADTEAFF. CDR3 nucleotides: TGTGCCAGCAGTGGTTATTATGGGTCAGCGGACACTGAAGCTTTCTTT.

This chain connects TRBV12-3 or TRBV12-4 to TRBJ2-1; D might be TRBD2 (7 bases). CDR3 size: 13 residues. V dropped 11 bases and J dropped 13 bases, with 24 bases sitting between them. The CDR3 spells CAGGGTNIRKQFF. CDR3 bases: TGTGCCGGGGGGGGCACCAACATCAGGAAACAGTTCTTC.

The CDR3 coding sequence is TGTGCCAGCAGCCCGGCGGGTTGGGATACGCAGTATTTT. Translated: CASSPAGWDTQYF. The genes are TRBV4-2 and TRBJ2-3, with D tentatively TRBD2 (5 bases). The CDR3 totals 13 residues. Trimming removed 4 bases from V and 6 bases from J, with 11 bases in between. Germline lookup yields CDR1 LGHNA and CDR2 YNFKEQ.

This clone was seen a handful of times. The rearrangement links TRBV12-3 or TRBV12-4 to TRBJ1-1, with D hard to call. V was shortened by 7 bases and J by 10 bases, with 13 bases between the two germline ends. The CDR3 has 11 amino acids. CDR3 sequence: CASTYRGGAFF. CDR3 bases: TGTGCCAGCACCTACCGGGGAGGAGCTTTCTTT.

This chain joins TRBV2 and TRBJ1-4; 10 bases agree with TRBD1. Germline CDR1 reads SNHLY; CDR2 reads FYNNEI. Unmatched junction bases numbered 7, after V lost 6 bases and J lost 0 bases. The CDR3 is made up of 17 amino acids. In nucleotides, the CDR3 is TGTGCCAGCAGGACCGGGACAGGGGCGGCAACTAATGAAAAACTGTTTTTT. Residues: CASRTGTGAATNEKLFF.

This rearrangement joins TRBV27 to TRBJ1-6, with D tentatively TRBD1 (6 bases). The V end lost 6 bases, the J end lost 10 bases, and 16 bases lay between the germline ends. CDR1 MNHEY and CDR2 SMNVEV come from the germline V gene (reference sequence). The CDR3 extends over 14 amino acids. The chain's CDR3 is CASRNTGMGSPLHF. In nucleotides, the CDR3 is TGTGCCAGCAGGAACACAGGGATGGGATCACCCCTCCACTTT.

The chain is built from TRBV5-4 and TRBJ1-2; TRBD1 is a possible D gene (5 bases). The CDR3 is 13 amino acids. Germline CDR1 and CDR2: SGHNT and YYREEE (reference sequence). Trimming shortened V by 0 bases and J by 8 bases, and 11 bases separated the two germline ends. The CDR3 sequence: CASSLVQGGGYTF. In DNA form, the CDR3 reads TGTGCCAGCAGCTTGGTGCAGGGAGGGGGCTACACCTTC.

CDR3 in amino acids: CASRPGVGTDTQYF. The CDR3 DNA follows: TGTGCCAGCAGACCGGGGGTCGGCACAGATACGCAGTATTTT. This rearrangement joins TRBV6-1 to TRBJ2-3; D may be TRBD2 (6 bases). The CDR3 consists of 14 residues. V was cut by 6 bases and J by 1 base, with 11 bases left in between. Germline CDR1 is MNHNS and CDR2 is SASEGT.

The V and J genes are TRBV9 and TRBJ1-2, with no clear D. Trimming left V 4 bases short and J 8 bases short, with 12 bases between. Germline lookup yields CDR1 SGDLS and CDR2 YYNGEE. The length of the CDR3 is 12 residues. The CDR3 DNA sequence: TGTGCCAGCAGCACCCAGGCGGGAGGCTACACCTTC. It codes for CASSTQAGGYTF.

This chain uses TRBV6-5 with TRBJ1-2; no reliable D call. CDR1 and CDR2 from the germline V gene are MNHEY and SVGAGI. The CDR3 contains 13 residues. Trimming cost V 3 bases and J 5 bases, with 10 bases left between them. CDR3 protein: CASSYTSEYGYTF. CDR3 in DNA: TGTGCCAGCAGTTATACGTCCGAGTATGGCTACACCTTC.